These T cell receptor beta chains were read from a single sample in a study of blood T cells in healthy people across ages. Using its own MiXCR run on the 5' RACE reads, TCRdb lists one record per CDR3 protein. Here the sample spans over 1,500,000 distinct CDR3 sequences, around 42% being singletons. Sequenced: blood. All receptors derive from a human donor in good health. CDR3s include the opening cysteine and the closing phenylalanine or tryptophan. A D gene is named only where the DNA matches it firmly. Clone size is shown for a subset of rows, as once, few, many or a class of expanded clone.

v_call,d_call,cdr3_length,clone_size,j_call,cdr3_aa,cdr3_nt
TRBV6-5,NA,15,NA,TRBJ1-2,CASSPSGAPNYGYTF,TGTGCCAGCAGCCCGTCCGGGGCCCCCAACTATGGCTACACCTTC
TRBV12-3/TRBV12-4,NA,14,few,TRBJ2-7,CASRWLYGGNEQYF,TGTGCCAGCAGATGGCTATATGGGGGGAACGAGCAGTACTTC
TRBV5-1,TRBD1,15,few,TRBJ1-5,CASSLGQGKNQPQHF,TGCGCCAGCAGCTTGGGACAGGGTAAGAATCAGCCCCAGCATTTT
TRBV7-6,NA,17,NA,TRBJ2-1,CASSLAQPGWGYNEQFF,TGTGCCAGCAGCTTGGCCCAACCGGGATGGGGTTACAATGAGCAGTTCTTC
TRBV28,NA,13,few,TRBJ1-6,CASSTPGDSPLHF,TGTGCCAGCAGTACCCCGGGAGATTCACCCCTCCACTTT
TRBV6-5,NA,16,NA,TRBJ1-4,CASSPRGDLIGEKLFF,TGTGCCAGCAGTCCGCGGGGGGATCTAATAGGGGAAAAACTGTTTTTT
TRBV24-1,NA,14,NA,TRBJ2-5,CATSGRGRQETQYF,TGTGCCACCAGTGGACGTGGGCGCCAAGAGACCCAGTACTTC
TRBV5-1,NA,14,few,TRBJ2-7,CASSPSRGTYEQYF,TGCGCCAGCAGCCCCTCGCGAGGGACCTACGAGCAGTACTTC
TRBV7-9,TRBD1,18,few,TRBJ2-5,CASSSFRGTGTGSETQYF,TGTGCCAGCAGCTCCTTTCGGGGGACCGGGACAGGGAGTGAGACCCAGTACTTC
TRBV24-1,NA,17,NA,TRBJ2-1,CATSARTGTASYNEQFF,TGTGCCACCAGTGCCAGAACCGGGACCGCTTCCTACAATGAGCAGTTCTTC
TRBV28,NA,17,once,TRBJ2-7,CASRAPRGTDKSYEQYF,TGTGCCAGCAGGGCACCGAGGGGGACCGATAAATCCTACGAGCAGTACTTC
TRBV7-2,NA,17,NA,TRBJ2-7,CASSSTSTGNYRYEQYF,TGTGCCAGCAGCTCCACCAGTACAGGGAACTATAGGTACGAGCAGTACTTC
TRBV29-1,NA,11,NA,TRBJ2-1,CSVEIRDEQFF,TGCAGCGTTGAAATCAGGGATGAGCAGTTCTTC
TRBV5-5,NA,12,few,TRBJ2-7,CVSSPTTEQQYF,TGTGTCAGCAGCCCCACGACGGAACAACAGTACTTC
TRBV20-1,NA,14,NA,TRBJ1-5,CSAPAGDSNQPQHF,TGCAGTGCCCCGGCCGGGGATAGCAATCAGCCCCAGCATTTT
TRBV2,NA,18,NA,TRBJ2-7,CASSDLFRLAVVSYEQYF,TGTGCCAGCAGTGATTTATTTCGGCTGGCAGTTGTATCCTACGAGCAGTACTTC
TRBV2,NA,14,few,TRBJ1-6,CTSSERHRESPLHF,TGTACCAGCAGCGAGCGACACAGGGAATCACCCCTCCACTTT
TRBV3-1,TRBD1,16,once,TRBJ1-1,CASSQGGTALNTEAFF,TGTGCCAGCAGCCAAGGAGGGACAGCGTTGAACACTGAAGCTTTCTTT
TRBV6-5,NA,14,NA,TRBJ1-2,CASSYSGGMSGYTF,TGTGCCAGCAGTTACTCAGGTGGGATGAGTGGCTACACCTTC
TRBV28,NA,14,few,TRBJ2-7,CASSTVGAGNEQYF,TGTGCCAGCAGTACGGTTGGAGCAGGGAACGAGCAGTACTTC
TRBV5-5,NA,14,few,TRBJ1-2,CASSFEWEAYGYTF,TGTGCCAGCAGCTTTGAGTGGGAGGCCTATGGCTACACCTTC
TRBV11-1,NA,15,NA,TRBJ2-7,CASSLVYDSGGEQYF,TGTGCCAGCAGCTTAGTATACGACTCTGGGGGCGAGCAGTACTTC
TRBV20-1,NA,12,NA,TRBJ1-3,CSASESGNTIYF,TGCAGTGCTAGCGAATCTGGAAACACCATATATTTT
TRBV5-5,TRBD1,14,few,TRBJ2-7,CASSLDRGPHEQYF,TGTGCCAGCAGCTTGGACAGGGGGCCTCACGAGCAGTACTTC
TRBV5-1,NA,13,few,TRBJ1-2,CASSLYQGSGYTF,TGCGCCAGCAGCTTGTATCAGGGCAGTGGCTACACCTTC
TRBV2,TRBD1,13,NA,TRBJ2-1,CASRLRQGNEQFF,TGTGCCAGCAGATTAAGACAGGGTAATGAGCAGTTCTTC
TRBV12-3/TRBV12-4,NA,13,few,TRBJ1-2,CASSLAGPHGYTF,TGTGCCAGCAGTTTAGCAGGACCACATGGCTACACCTTC
TRBV7-2,NA,14,NA,TRBJ1-5,CASSPTGRSQPQHF,TGTGCCAGCAGCCCCACAGGGAGATCTCAGCCCCAGCATTTT
TRBV15,NA,15,NA,TRBJ2-2,CATSGGAMGTGELFF,TGTGCCACCAGCGGGGGGGCCATGGGCACCGGGGAGCTGTTTTTT